This is a list of T cell receptor beta chains from one sample in a study of cytomegalovirus exposure and HLA in healthy donors. Repertoires were generated with immunoSEQ multiplex PCR, while TCRdb's copy carries only in-frame clones and drops some. The table lists 200,000 to 300,000 clones, 82% of them singletons, with over 5% in the top ten. The source material was PBMCs. Receptors originate from a woman aged 40 to 50 in good health and CMV-seropositive. Each CDR3 is given with its conserved first and last residue. A D gene is named only where the DNA matches it firmly. Clone size, where shown, is once, few, many, or a class for clones that have expanded.

d_call j_call v_call clone_size cdr3_aa cdr3_nt
. TRBJ1-2 TRBV7-6 . CASSLGQTYGYTF TGTGCCAGCAGCCTAGGACAGACCTATGGCTACACCTTC
. TRBJ2-7 TRBV14 . CASSQVRAGKGEQYF TGTGCCAGCAGCCAAGTTAGGGCAGGGAAAGGGGAGCAGTACTTC
. TRBJ2-3 TRBV4-3 . CASSHRGGTQYF TGCGCCAGCAGCCACCGAGGAGGTACGCAGTATTTT
TRBD2 TRBJ2-3 TRBV7-9 . CASSSLGRGARDTQYF TGTGCCAGCAGCTCCTTGGGGCGGGGGGCCCGAGATACGCAGTATTTT
. TRBJ1-5 TRBV23-1 once CASSRPFVGHLHLHQPQHF TGCGCCAGCAGTCGCCCCTTCGTGGGACACCTTCACCTTCATCAGCCCCAGCATTTT
TRBD2 TRBJ2-7 TRBV30 . CAWSAGLAGVEEQYF TGTGCCTGGAGTGCTGGGCTAGCGGGAGTGGAGGAGCAGTACTTC
. TRBJ2-1 TRBV9 . CASSVERQNNEQFF TGTGCCAGCAGCGTAGAGAGACAGAACAATGAGCAGTTCTTC
TRBD2 TRBJ2-5 TRBV19 . CASSPGTSGPNQETQYF TGTGCCAGTAGTCCCGGGACTAGCGGACCGAACCAAGAGACCCAGTACTTC
. TRBJ2-7 TRBV30 . CAWKGTKGTGGEQYF TGTGCCTGGAAAGGTACAAAGGGGACTGGAGGTGAGCAGTACTTC
. TRBJ2-7 TRBV7-9 . CASSFDTQRVYEQYF TGTGCCAGCAGCTTTGACACCCAGAGGGTCTACGAGCAGTACTTC
. TRBJ1-1 TRBV13 few CASSFLRMNTEAFF TGTGCCAGCAGCTTTCTCAGAATGAACACTGAAGCTTTCTTT
. TRBJ1-2 TRBV5-6 . CASSSGTDYGYTF TGTGCCAGCAGCTCCGGGACTGACTATGGCTACACCTTC
. TRBJ1-2 TRBV9 once CASSAYSYGYTF TGTGCCAGCAGCGCCTACAGCTATGGCTACACCTTC
. TRBJ2-2 TRBV19 . CASSIGGGPFSTGELFF TGTGCCAGTAGTATTGGGGGGGGGCCATTTTCCACCGGGGAGCTGTTTTTT
. TRBJ1-3 TRBV5-1 . CASTPGFSGNTIYF TGCGCCAGTACACCAGGGTTCTCTGGAAACACCATATATTTT
. TRBJ1-4 TRBV25-1 . CASSEDRGGMGEKLFF TGTGCCAGCAGTGAAGACCGTGGAGGGATGGGTGAAAAACTGTTTTTT
TRBD1 TRBJ2-2 TRBV10-3 . CAIRINRGRGTGELFF TGTGCCATCAGAATCAACAGGGGGCGAGGGACCGGGGAGCTGTTTTTT